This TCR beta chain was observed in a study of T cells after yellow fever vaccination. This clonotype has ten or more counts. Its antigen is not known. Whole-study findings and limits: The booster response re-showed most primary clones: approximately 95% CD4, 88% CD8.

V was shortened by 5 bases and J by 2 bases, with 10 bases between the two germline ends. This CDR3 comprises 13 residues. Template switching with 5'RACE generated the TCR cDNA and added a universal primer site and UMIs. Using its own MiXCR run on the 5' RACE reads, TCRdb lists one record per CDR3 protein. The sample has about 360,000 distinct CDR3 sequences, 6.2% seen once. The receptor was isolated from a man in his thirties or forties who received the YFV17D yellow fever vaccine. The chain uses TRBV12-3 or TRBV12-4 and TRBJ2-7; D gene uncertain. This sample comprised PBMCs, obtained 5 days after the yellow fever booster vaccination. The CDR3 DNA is TGTGCCAGCAGTGGTGGAATCGCCTACGAGCAGTACTTC. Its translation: CASSGGIAYEQYF.